This T cell receptor (beta chain) was recovered during a study of shared clonotypes between healthy human individuals. Study observations and caveats: Some clonotypes were shared by all four sorted-subset donors, while others were not shared. The non-shared ones had lower generation probabilities than the shared ones. How much donors shared clonotypes was expected to be affected by sequencing depth.

Using immunoSEQ multiplex PCR, the repertoire was profiled, and TCRdb retains in-frame clones only, with some absent. This table has a few million clones, roughly nine tenths appearing once. This CDR3 is built from 13 residues. V lost 8 bases to trimming and J lost 3 bases, with 13 bases between them. Germline-derived CDR1 and CDR2 are MNHNY and SVGAGI (reference sequence). This clone occurred once. What it binds is not known. The sample taken for sequencing was naive CD4+ T cells sorted from blood. Subset defined: CD45RA+ positively selected. V usage is TRBV6-6 and J usage is TRBJ1-2, with a weak D call TRBD1 (5 bases). The clonotype originates from a man aged 18 to 30 in good health. The CDR3 nucleotides are TGTGCCAGCGGGCAGGGAGAATACTATGGCTACACCTTC. Its translation: CASGQGEYYGYTF.